This T cell receptor beta chain came from a study of T cell clonality in common variable immunodeficiency. Trimming left V 2 bases short and J 0 bases short, with 9 bases between. Germline CDR1 and CDR2: DFQATT and SNEGSKA (reference sequence). This CDR3 has 14 residues. Using immunoSEQ multiplex PCR, the repertoire was profiled, and TCRdb retains in-frame clones only, with some absent. The sample contains some 38,000 clones, none occurring once; 2.5% to 3.5% lies in the top ten. This clone was found many times. The read halts 3 residues ahead of the CDR3 end, with the missing end drawn from the germline J gene.

The sequenced material came from peripheral blood mononuclear cells. J is TRBJ2-3 and V is TRBV20-1; the D gene is possibly TRBD2 (6 bases). The sequence came from a person aged 18 to 75 in good health. The CDR3 is CSARISGSTDTQYF. The covered CDR3 bases are TGCAGTGCTAGAATAAGCGGGAGCACAGATACG.